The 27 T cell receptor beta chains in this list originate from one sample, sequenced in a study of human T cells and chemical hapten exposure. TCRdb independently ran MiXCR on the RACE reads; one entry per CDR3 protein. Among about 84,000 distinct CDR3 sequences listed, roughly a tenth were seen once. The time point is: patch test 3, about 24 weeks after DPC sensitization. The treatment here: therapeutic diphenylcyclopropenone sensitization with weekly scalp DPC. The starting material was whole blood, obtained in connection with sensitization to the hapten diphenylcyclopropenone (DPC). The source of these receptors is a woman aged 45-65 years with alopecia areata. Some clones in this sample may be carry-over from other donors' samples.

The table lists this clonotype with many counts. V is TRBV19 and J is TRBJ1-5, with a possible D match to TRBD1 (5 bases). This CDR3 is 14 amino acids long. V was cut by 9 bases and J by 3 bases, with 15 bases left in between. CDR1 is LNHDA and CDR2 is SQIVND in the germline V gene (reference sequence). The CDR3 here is CASWTLVPNQPQHF. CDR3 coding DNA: TGTGCCAGCTGGACACTCGTCCCCAATCAGCCCCAGCATTTT.

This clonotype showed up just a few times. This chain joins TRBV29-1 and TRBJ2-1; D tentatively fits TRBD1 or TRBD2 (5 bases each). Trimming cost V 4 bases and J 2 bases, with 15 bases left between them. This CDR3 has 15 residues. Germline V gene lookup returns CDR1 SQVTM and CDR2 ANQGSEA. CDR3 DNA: TGCAGCGTTGGGGGCAGTGGGGGTCCCTACAATGAGCAGTTCTTC. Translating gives CSVGGSGGPYNEQFF.

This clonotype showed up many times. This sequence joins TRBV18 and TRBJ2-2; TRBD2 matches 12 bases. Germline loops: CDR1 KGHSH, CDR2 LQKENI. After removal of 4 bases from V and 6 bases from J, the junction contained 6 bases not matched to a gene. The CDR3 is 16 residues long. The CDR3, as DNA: TGTGCCAGCTCACTCCTACTAGCGGGAGGCGCCGGGGAGCTGTTTTTT. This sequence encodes CASSLLLAGGAGELFF.

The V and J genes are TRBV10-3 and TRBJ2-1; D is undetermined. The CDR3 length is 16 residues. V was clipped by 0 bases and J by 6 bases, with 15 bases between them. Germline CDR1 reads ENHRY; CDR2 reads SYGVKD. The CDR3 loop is CAISESQSASSNEQFF. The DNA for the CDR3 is TGTGCCATCAGTGAGTCGCAGTCCGCGTCGTCCAATGAGCAGTTCTTC.

The DNA of the CDR3 is TGTGCCAGCAGCAGAGCAGGGGGTGCTAATGAAAAACTGTTTTTT. Its translation is CASSRAGGANEKLFF. V is TRBV6-5 and J is TRBJ1-4, with 7 bases aligning to TRBD1. V shed 6 bases and J 3 bases; nucleotides not matched to a gene: 7. Germline-derived CDR1 and CDR2 are MNHEY and SVGAGI. There are 15 residues in the CDR3.

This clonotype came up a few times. In DNA form, the CDR3 reads TGCAGTGCCCCGAAGGTTGGGGTTGAAAAACTGTTTTTT. Residues: CSAPKVGVEKLFF. The chain joins TRBV20-1 to TRBJ1-4, with D hard to call. Trimming took off 6 bases at V and 7 bases at J, with 15 bases between the two ends. CDR3 length equals 13 residues. Germline V gene lookup returns CDR1 DFQATT and CDR2 SNEGSKA (reference sequence).

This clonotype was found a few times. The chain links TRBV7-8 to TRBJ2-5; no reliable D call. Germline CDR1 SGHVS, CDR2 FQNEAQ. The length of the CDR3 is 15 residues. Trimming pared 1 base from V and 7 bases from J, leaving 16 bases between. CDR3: CASSLEPGPTGTQYF. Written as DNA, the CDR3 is TGTGCCAGCAGCTTAGAACCCGGACCCACGGGGACCCAGTACTTC.

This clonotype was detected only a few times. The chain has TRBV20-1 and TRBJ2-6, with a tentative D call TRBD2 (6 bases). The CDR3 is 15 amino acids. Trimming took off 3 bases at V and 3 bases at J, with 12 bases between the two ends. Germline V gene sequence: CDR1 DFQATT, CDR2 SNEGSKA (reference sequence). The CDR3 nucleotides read TGCAGTGCTAGTTACGGAGGGGTTGGGGCCAACGTCCTGACTTTC. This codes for CSASYGGVGANVLTF.

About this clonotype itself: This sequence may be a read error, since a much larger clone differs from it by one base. The CDR3 nucleotides are TGTGCCAGCAGGTTAGACGGCAATGAGCAGTTCTTC. As protein: CASRLDGNEQFF. The chain uses TRBV28 and TRBJ2-1; D is unresolved. This CDR3 is built from 12 residues. The V and J ends lost 6 bases and 6 bases respectively, with 9 bases between them. In germline, CDR1 is MDHEN, CDR2 SYDVKM.

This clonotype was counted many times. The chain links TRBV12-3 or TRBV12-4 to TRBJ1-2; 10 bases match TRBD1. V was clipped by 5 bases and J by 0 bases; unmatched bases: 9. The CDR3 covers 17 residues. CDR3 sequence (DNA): TGTGCCAGCAGTCCTAAGGGACAGGGGAGATCTAACTATGGCTACACCTTC. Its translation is CASSPKGQGRSNYGYTF.

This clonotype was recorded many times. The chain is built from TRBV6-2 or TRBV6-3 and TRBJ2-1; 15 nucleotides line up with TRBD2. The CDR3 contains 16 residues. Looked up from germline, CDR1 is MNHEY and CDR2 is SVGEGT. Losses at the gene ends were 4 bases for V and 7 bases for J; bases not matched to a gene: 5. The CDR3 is CASSSWTSGRGNEQFF. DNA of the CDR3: TGTGCCAGCAGTTCTTGGACTAGCGGGAGGGGGAATGAGCAGTTCTTC.

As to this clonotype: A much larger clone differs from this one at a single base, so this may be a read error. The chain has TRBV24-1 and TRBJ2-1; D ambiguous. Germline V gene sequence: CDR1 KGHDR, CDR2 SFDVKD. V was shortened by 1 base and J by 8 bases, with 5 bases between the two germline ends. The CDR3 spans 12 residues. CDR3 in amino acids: CATSDFDDEQFF. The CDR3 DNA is TGTGCCACCAGTGATTTCGATGATGAGCAGTTCTTC.

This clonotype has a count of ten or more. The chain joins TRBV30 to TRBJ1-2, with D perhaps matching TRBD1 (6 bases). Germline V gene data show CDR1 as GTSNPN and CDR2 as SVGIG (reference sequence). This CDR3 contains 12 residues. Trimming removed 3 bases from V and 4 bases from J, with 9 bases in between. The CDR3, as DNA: TGTGCCTGGAGGTTAGGGGGCTATGGCTACACCTTC. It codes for CAWRLGGYGYTF.

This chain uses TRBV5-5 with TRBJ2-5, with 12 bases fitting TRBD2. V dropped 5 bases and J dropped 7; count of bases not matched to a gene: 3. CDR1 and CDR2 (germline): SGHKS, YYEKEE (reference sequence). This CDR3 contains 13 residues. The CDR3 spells CASRTSGSVTQYF. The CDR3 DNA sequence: TGTGCCAGCAGGACTAGCGGGAGTGTGACCCAGTACTTC.

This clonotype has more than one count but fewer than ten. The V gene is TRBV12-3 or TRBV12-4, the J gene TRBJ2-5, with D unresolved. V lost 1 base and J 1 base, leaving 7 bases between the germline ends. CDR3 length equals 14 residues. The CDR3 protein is CASSLEVTQETQYF. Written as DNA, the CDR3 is TGTGCCAGCAGTTTAGAGGTCACCCAAGAGACCCAGTACTTC.

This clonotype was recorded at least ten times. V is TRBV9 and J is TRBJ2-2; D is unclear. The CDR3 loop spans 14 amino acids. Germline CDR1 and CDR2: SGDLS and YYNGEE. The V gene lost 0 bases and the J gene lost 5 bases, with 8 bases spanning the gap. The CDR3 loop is CASSVVGSTGELFF. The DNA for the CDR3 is TGTGCCAGCAGCGTAGTTGGTAGTACCGGGGAGCTGTTTTTT.

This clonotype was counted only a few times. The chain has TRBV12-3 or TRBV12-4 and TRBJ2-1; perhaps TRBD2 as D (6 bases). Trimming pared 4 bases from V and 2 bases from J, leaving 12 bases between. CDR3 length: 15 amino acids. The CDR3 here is CASSSRRATYNEQFF. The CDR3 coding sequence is TGTGCCAGCAGTTCTAGGAGGGCGACCTACAATGAGCAGTTCTTC.

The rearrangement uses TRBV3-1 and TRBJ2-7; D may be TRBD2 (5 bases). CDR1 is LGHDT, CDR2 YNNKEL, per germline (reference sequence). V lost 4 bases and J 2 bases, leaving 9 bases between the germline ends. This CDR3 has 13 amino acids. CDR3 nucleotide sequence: TGTGCCAGCAGCCGAGGGATCACCTACGAGCAGTACTTC. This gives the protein CASSRGITYEQYF.

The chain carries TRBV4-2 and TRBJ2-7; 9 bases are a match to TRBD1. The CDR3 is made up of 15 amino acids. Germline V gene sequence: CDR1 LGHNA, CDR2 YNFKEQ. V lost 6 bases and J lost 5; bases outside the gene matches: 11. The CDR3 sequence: CASRPQGQGLHEQYF. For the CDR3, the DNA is TGTGCCAGCAGACCACAGGGACAGGGTCTCCACGAGCAGTACTTC.

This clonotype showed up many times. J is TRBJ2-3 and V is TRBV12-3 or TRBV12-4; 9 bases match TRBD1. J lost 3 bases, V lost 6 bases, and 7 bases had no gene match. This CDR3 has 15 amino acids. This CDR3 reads CASRHTGGRTDTQYF. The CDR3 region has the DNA TGTGCCAGCAGGCATACAGGGGGCCGGACAGATACGCAGTATTTT.

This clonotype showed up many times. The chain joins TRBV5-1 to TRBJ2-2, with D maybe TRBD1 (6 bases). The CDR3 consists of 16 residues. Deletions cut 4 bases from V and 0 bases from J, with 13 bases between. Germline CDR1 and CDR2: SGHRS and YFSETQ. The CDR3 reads CASSAGAAANTGELFF. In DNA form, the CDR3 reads TGCGCCAGCAGCGCAGGGGCGGCCGCGAACACCGGGGAGCTGTTTTTT. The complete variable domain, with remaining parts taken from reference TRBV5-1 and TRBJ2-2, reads KAGVTQTPRYLIKTRGQQVTLSCSPISGHRSVSWYQQTPGQGLQFLFEYFSETQRNKGNFPGRFSGRQFSNSRSEMNVSTLELGDSALYLCASSAGAAANTGELFFGEGSRLTVL.

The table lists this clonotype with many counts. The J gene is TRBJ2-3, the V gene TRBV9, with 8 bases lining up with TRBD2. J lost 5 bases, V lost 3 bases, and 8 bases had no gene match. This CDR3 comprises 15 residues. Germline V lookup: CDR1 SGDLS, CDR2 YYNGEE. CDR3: CASSAWTSQGDTQYF. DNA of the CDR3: TGTGCCAGCAGCGCCTGGACTAGCCAAGGAGATACGCAGTATTTT.

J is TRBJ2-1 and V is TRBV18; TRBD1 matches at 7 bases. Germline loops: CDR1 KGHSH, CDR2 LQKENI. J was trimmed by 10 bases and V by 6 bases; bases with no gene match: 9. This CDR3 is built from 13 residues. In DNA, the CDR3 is TGTGCCAGCTCGTCGGACAGGCCGGGGGAGCAGTTCTTC. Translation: CASSSDRPGEQFF.

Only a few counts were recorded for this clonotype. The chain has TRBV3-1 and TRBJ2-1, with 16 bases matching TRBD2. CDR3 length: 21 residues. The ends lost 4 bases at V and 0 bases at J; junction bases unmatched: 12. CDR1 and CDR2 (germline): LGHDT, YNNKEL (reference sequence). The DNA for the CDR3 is TGTGCCAGCAGCCCCTACAGCCCGGGACTAGCGGGAGGGCCCTCCTACAATGAGCAGTTCTTC. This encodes CASSPYSPGLAGGPSYNEQFF.

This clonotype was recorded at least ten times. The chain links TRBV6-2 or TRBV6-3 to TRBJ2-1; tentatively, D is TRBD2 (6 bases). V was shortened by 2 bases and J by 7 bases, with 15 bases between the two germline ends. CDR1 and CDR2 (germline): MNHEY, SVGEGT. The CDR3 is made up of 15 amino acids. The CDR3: CASSYPAGLGNEQFF. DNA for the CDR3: TGTGCCAGCAGTTACCCAGCGGGCTTAGGAAATGAGCAGTTCTTC.

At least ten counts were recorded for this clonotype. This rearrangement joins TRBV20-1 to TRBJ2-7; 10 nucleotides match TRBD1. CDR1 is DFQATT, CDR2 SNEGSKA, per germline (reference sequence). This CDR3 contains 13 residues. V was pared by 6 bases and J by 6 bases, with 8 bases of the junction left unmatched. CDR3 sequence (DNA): TGCAGTGCGCCGCCGGGGACAGGGGTCGAGCAGTACTTC. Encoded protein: CSAPPGTGVEQYF.

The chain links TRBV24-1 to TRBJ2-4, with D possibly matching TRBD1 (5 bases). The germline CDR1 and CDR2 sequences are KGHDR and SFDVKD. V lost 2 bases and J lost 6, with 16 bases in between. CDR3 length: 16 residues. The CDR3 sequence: CATSDSGHQGGNIQYF. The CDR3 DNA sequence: TGTGCCACCAGTGATTCCGGCCACCAGGGTGGAAACATTCAGTACTTC.